Shown below are 14 T cell receptor beta chains from a single sample sequenced in a study of T cell repertoires in cytomegalovirus infection. MiXCR was run by TCRdb on the reads, yielding one entry per CDR3 protein. Found here are approximately 630,000 distinct CDR3 sequences, 24% of them singletons; the top ten hold under 8.5%. Sequenced material: CD8+ T cells from PBMCs. These receptors were collected from a human donor in good health (CMV status not recorded). Some clones in this sample may be carry-over from other donors' samples.

The chain employs TRBV7-3 and TRBJ2-1, with D maybe TRBD1 (6 bases). The V end lost 5 bases, the J end lost 3 bases, and 17 bases lay between the germline ends. Germline loops: CDR1 SGHTA, CDR2 FQGTGA. The CDR3 sequence is 16 residues long. The CDR3: CASSHRTGQDYNEQFF. The CDR3 DNA is TGTGCCAGCAGCCACCGCACAGGGCAAGACTACAATGAGCAGTTCTTC. Variable domain in full (rest from reference TRBV7-3 and TRBJ2-1): GAGVSQTPSNKVTEKGKYVELRCDPISGHTALYWYRQSLGQGPEFLIYFQGTGAADDSGLPNDRFFAVRPEGSVSTLKIQRTERGDSAVYLCASSHRTGQDYNEQFFGPGTRLTVL.

The chain combines TRBV6-1 with TRBJ2-1; 12 nucleotides align to TRBD2. The J segment lost 2 bases and the V segment lost 5 bases, leaving 4 bases of the junction unmatched. CDR1 and CDR2 from the germline V gene are MNHNS and SASEGT. This CDR3 is built from 16 residues. The CDR3 coding sequence is TGTGCCAGCAGTCAACTAGCGGGGGGAACCTACAATGAGCAGTTCTTC. This encodes CASSQLAGGTYNEQFF.

This clonotype was observed a handful of times. This chain links TRBV9 with TRBJ1-5; 7 bases are a match to TRBD1. From germline, CDR1 is SGDLS and CDR2 YYNGEE. This CDR3 has 18 amino acids. Losses at the gene ends were 2 bases for V and 5 bases for J; bases not matched to a gene: 16. CDR3 bases: TGTGCCAGCAGCGTCTCCGGGACAGACATTCATATCGATCAGCCCCAGCATTTT. Protein: CASSVSGTDIHIDQPQHF.

This clonotype turned up a few times. The chain links TRBV12-3 or TRBV12-4 to TRBJ2-1; TRBD2 matches at 11 bases. The CDR3 has 16 residues. V was clipped by 3 bases and J by 8 bases; unmatched bases: 9. CDR3 in amino acids: CASSFSSGGPWDEQFF. The CDR3 DNA reads TGTGCCAGCAGTTTTTCTAGCGGGGGGCCCTGGGATGAGCAGTTCTTC.

The CDR3 sequence: CSARPLGVYNSPLHF. CDR3 DNA sequence: TGCAGTGCTAGACCTCTTGGGGTTTATAATTCACCCCTCCACTTT. The chain uses TRBV20-1 and TRBJ1-6, with D unclear. Germline assignment: CDR1 DFQATT and CDR2 SNEGSKA (reference sequence). V was shortened by 2 bases and J by 4 bases, with 12 bases between the two germline ends. This CDR3 has 15 amino acids.

This clonotype was detected a few times. The V call is TRBV28, the J call TRBJ1-2; D is ambiguous. V shed 5 bases and J shed 2 bases, with 15 bases lying between them. This CDR3 has 15 amino acids. Germline V gene sequence: CDR1 MDHEN, CDR2 SYDVKM. The CDR3 is CASSAPGTPNYGYTF. The CDR3 DNA follows: TGTGCCAGCAGTGCCCCGGGAACCCCGAACTATGGCTACACCTTC.

Ten or more counts support this clonotype. This sequence joins TRBV23-1 and TRBJ2-2, with unresolved D. TRBV23-1 is an ORF, with its function uncertain. This CDR3 contains 14 residues. With 2 bases removed from V and 0 bases from J, the gap between germline ends came to 4 bases. The CDR3 sequence: CASSQKANTGELFF. The CDR3 DNA sequence: TGCGCCAGCAGTCAAAAAGCGAACACCGGGGAGCTGTTTTTT.

The chain recombines TRBV28 with TRBJ1-1, with unresolved D. Deletions cut 6 bases from V and 4 bases from J, with 15 bases between. Germline loops: CDR1 MDHEN, CDR2 SYDVKM. CDR3 length: 14 amino acids. CDR3 loop: CASRSAEGGTEAFF. In DNA form, the CDR3 reads TGTGCCAGCAGATCGGCTGAAGGCGGCACTGAAGCTTTCTTT.

This clonotype was seen a few times. The gene calls are TRBV27 and TRBJ2-1; 7 positions match TRBD2. The CDR3 has 15 amino acids. Trimming at V came to 5 bases and at J to 7 bases, leaving 11 bases not matched to a gene. From germline, CDR1 is MNHEY and CDR2 SMNVEV (reference sequence). This chain's CDR3 is CASSREGTLWNEQFF. The CDR3, as DNA: TGTGCCAGCAGTAGGGAGGGAACTCTATGGAATGAGCAGTTCTTC.

The V call is TRBV5-1, the J call TRBJ2-2; D gene unclear. The CDR3 length is 12 residues. Germline CDR1 is SGHRS and CDR2 is YFSETQ. The V end lost 3 bases, the J end lost 9 bases, and 9 bases lay between the germline ends. CDR3 amino acids: CASSSHARELFF. For the CDR3, the DNA is TGCGCCAGCAGCTCGCATGCCAGGGAGCTGTTTTTT.

The chain joins TRBV10-3 to TRBJ2-1; D is undetermined. Germline CDR1 is ENHRY and CDR2 is SYGVKD. V lost 0 bases and J lost 4, with 4 bases in between. The CDR3 sequence is 13 residues long. The CDR3 DNA is TGTGCCATCAGTGAGTCTTTGTACAATGAGCAGTTCTTC. It codes for CAISESLYNEQFF.

The J gene is TRBJ1-2, the V gene TRBV29-1; D might be TRBD1 (5 bases). The V gene lost 4 bases and the J gene lost 8 bases, with 17 bases spanning the gap. The length of the CDR3 is 13 residues. Germline values: CDR1 SQVTM, CDR2 ANQGSEA. The CDR3 protein is CSVGSRDDRGYTF. The CDR3 DNA is TGCAGCGTTGGTTCCAGGGACGATCGCGGCTACACCTTC.

The chain uses TRBV14 and TRBJ2-3; maybe TRBD2 (7 bases). The CDR3 covers 12 residues. V dropped 4 bases and J dropped 10 bases, with 12 bases sitting between them. Germline CDR1 and CDR2: SGHDN and FVKESK. For the CDR3, the DNA is TGTGCCAGCAGCCTAGGAGGGGGGGCGCAGTATTTT. Translated, it gives CASSLGGGAQYF.

There are many counts of this clonotype. V usage is TRBV7-9 and J usage is TRBJ1-4; 9 bases fit TRBD1. This CDR3 contains 15 residues. With V trimmed by 5 bases and J by 6 bases, 7 bases remained unmatched. Germline CDR1 reads SEHNR; CDR2 reads FQNEAQ (reference sequence). CDR3 nucleotides: TGTGCCAGCAGCCCACGGGACAGGGACGATGAAAAACTGTTTTTT. Encoded protein: CASSPRDRDDEKLFF.